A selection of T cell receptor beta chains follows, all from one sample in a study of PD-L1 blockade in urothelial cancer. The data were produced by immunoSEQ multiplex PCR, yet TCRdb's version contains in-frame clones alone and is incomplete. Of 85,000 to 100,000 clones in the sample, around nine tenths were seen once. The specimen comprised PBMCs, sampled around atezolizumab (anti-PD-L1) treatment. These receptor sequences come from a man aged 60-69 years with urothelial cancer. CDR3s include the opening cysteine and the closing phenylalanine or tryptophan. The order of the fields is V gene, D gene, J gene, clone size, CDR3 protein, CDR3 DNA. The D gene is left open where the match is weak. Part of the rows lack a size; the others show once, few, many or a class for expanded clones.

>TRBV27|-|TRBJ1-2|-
CASSSVTEKRWGYTF
TGTGCCAGCAGTTCAGTGACAGAAAAGCGATGGGGCTACACCTTC
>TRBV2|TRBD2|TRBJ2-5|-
CASREGLAGVAETQYF
TGTGCCAGCAGGGAGGGACTAGCGGGGGTGGCGGAGACCCAGTACTTC
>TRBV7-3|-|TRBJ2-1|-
CASSPARVSYNEQFF
TGTGCCAGCAGCCCCGCCCGCGTCTCCTACAATGAGCAGTTCTTC
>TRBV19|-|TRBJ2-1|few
CASSFKRTNEQFF
TGTGCCAGTAGTTTCAAACGGACTAATGAGCAGTTCTTC
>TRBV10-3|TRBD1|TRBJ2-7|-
CAISESRTGAYEQYF
TGTGCCATCAGTGAGTCCCGGACAGGGGCCTACGAGCAGTACTTC
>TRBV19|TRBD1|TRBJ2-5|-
CASGQGQETQYF
TGTGCCAGTGGACAGGGTCAAGAGACCCAGTACTTC
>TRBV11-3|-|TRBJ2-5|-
CASSVNTQETQYF
TGTGCCAGCAGTGTTAACACCCAAGAGACCCAGTACTTC
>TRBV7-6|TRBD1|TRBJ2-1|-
CASSLAAGGGFEQFF
TGTGCCAGCAGCTTAGCAGCAGGGGGCGGATTTGAGCAGTTCTTC
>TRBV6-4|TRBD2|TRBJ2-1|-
CASSAEREVNEQFF
TGTGCCAGCAGTGCGGAGCGGGAGGTCAATGAGCAGTTCTTC
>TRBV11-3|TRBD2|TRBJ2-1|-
CASSRGLAVDNEQFF
TGTGCCAGCAGCCGCGGACTAGCAGTAGACAATGAGCAGTTCTTC
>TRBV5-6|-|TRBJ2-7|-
CASSFGTAPYEQYF
TGTGCCAGCAGCTTTGGGACTGCCCCCTACGAGCAGTACTTC
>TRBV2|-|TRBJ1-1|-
CATRGQFNTEAFF
TGTGCCACCCGCGGGCAGTTTAACACTGAAGCTTTCTTT
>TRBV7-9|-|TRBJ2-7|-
CASSFASVDEQYF
TGTGCCAGCAGCTTTGCCTCGGTGGACGAGCAGTACTTC
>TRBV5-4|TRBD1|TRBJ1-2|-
CASSYDLGQARGYTF
TGTGCCAGCAGCTATGACTTGGGACAGGCGCGAGGCTACACCTTC
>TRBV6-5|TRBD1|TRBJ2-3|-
CASRPGTGGTDTQYF
TGTGCCAGCAGACCCGGGACAGGGGGCACAGATACGCAGTATTTT
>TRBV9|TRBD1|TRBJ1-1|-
CASSNAGTGNTEAFF
TGTGCCAGCAGCAACGCCGGGACAGGGAACACTGAAGCTTTCTTT
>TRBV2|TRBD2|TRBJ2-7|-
CASSETGLAGDEQYF
TGTGCCAGCAGTGAGACCGGACTAGCGGGAGACGAGCAGTACTTC
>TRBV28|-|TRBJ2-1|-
CASTTYNEQFF
TGTGCCAGCACTACCTACAATGAGCAGTTCTTC
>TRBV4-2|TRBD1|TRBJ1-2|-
CASSPSGGLYGYTF
TGTGCCAGCAGCCCCTCAGGGGGTCTCTATGGCTACACCTTC
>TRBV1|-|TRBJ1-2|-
CTSSPREGTNYGYTF
TGCACCAGCAGCCCTAGAGAGGGAACTAACTATGGCTACACCTTC
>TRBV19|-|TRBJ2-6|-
CASSIENIGGASVLTF
TGTGCCAGTAGTATAGAGAACATAGGAGGGGCCAGCGTCCTGACTTTC
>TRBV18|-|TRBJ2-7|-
CASSPGALSYEQYF
TGTGCCAGCTCACCAGGGGCTCTCTCCTACGAGCAGTACTTC
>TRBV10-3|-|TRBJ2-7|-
CAISVQSYEQYF
TGTGCCATCAGCGTACAGAGTTACGAGCAGTACTTC
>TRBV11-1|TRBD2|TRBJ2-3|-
CASSSRGTRGAEDTQYF
TGTGCCAGCAGCTCACGGGGGACTAGGGGGGCGGAAGATACGCAGTATTTT
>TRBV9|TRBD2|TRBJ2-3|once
CASSAPRDGGSLNTQYF
TGTGCCAGCAGCGCCCCCAGGGACGGCGGGAGTTTGAATACGCAGTATTTT
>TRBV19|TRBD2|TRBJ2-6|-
CASSIVSGGASGANVLTF
TGTGCCAGTAGTATCGTAAGCGGGGGGGCCTCTGGGGCCAACGTCCTGACTTTC
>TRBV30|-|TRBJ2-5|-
CASIVEETQYF
TGTGCCTCGATAGTGGAAGAGACCCAGTACTTC
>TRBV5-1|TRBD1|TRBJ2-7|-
CASSGQGAYEQYF
TGCGCCAGCAGCGGACAGGGGGCCTACGAGCAGTACTTC
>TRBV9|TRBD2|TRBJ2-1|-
CASSLAGGGGNEQFF
TGTGCCAGTTCCCTAGCGGGAGGGGGTGGGAATGAGCAGTTCTTC
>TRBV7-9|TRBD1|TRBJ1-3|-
CASSPPGTGLGNTIYF
TGTGCCAGCAGCCCCCCCGGGACAGGGTTAGGAAACACCATATATTTT
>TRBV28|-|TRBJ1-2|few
CATQSGGSDYGYTF
TGTGCCACCCAATCGGGGGGCTCTGACTATGGCTACACCTTC
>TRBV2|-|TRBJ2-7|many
CASRYEGEQYF
TGTGCCAGCAGGTACGAGGGCGAGCAGTACTTC
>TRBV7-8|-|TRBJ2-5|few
CASSLGEAQETQYF
TGTGCCAGCAGCTTAGGTGAAGCCCAAGAGACCCAGTACTTC
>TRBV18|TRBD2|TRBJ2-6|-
CATTRAGVGANVLTF
TGTGCCACCACCAGGGCGGGGGTTGGGGCCAACGTCCTGACTTTC
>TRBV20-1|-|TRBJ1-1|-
CSASGIPEAFF
TGCAGTGCTTCAGGGATTCCTGAAGCTTTCTTT
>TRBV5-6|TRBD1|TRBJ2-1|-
CASSLGTAPSYNEQFF
TGTGCCAGCAGCCTCGGGACAGCACCTTCCTACAATGAGCAGTTCTTC
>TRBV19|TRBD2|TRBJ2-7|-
CASSIEGTSGNYEQYF
TGTGCCAGTAGTATAGAAGGGACTAGCGGGAACTACGAGCAGTACTTC
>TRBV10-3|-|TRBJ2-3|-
CAISESKSTQYF
TGTGCCATCAGTGAGTCGAAGAGTACGCAGTATTTT